One and the same sample provided the 21 T cell receptor beta chains below, sequenced in a study of cytomegalovirus exposure and HLA in healthy donors. The PCR contained 60 Vbeta and 13 Jbeta primers. Method: immunoSEQ multiplex PCR; TCRdb's copy keeps in-frame clones and lacks some. This table has about 110,000 clones, 73% appearing once. The sequenced sample was PBMCs. The source is a man aged 35 to 55 in good health and CMV-seronegative.

The rearrangement joins TRBV2 to TRBJ2-7, with D possibly being TRBD2 (6 bases). Trimming left V 10 bases short and J 3 bases short, with 16 bases between. Per germline, CDR1 SNHLY and CDR2 FYNNEI. CDR3 length: 13 amino acids. The CDR3 spells CAILPMGGYEQYF. In DNA form, the CDR3 reads TGTGCCATCTTGCCTATGGGGGGCTACGAGCAGTACTTC.

This clone is a singleton in its sample. This chain uses TRBV19 with TRBJ2-7; unclear D gene. Germline V gene data show CDR1 as LNHDA and CDR2 as SQIVND (reference sequence). This CDR3 has 14 residues. V lost 7 bases and J 0 bases, leaving 13 bases between the germline ends. The CDR3 DNA is TGTGCCAGTAATGAGACTCCAGACTCCTACGAGCAGTACTTC. Translated, it gives CASNETPDSYEQYF.

The rearrangement links TRBV27 to TRBJ1-6; D unclear. V gave up 3 bases and J gave up 9 bases, with 9 bases separating them. This CDR3 is 13 amino acids long. Germline V gene sequence: CDR1 MNHEY, CDR2 SMNVEV (reference sequence). The CDR3 reads CASSLLRSSPLHF. The CDR3 DNA follows: TGTGCCAGCAGTTTGCTCAGAAGTTCACCCCTCCACTTT.

The V gene is TRBV28, the J gene TRBJ1-6, with TRBD1 identical over 10 bases. There are 15 residues in the CDR3. Trimming took 5 bases from V and 10 from J; bases not matched to a gene: 8. Germline CDR1 and CDR2: MDHEN and SYDVKM. In nucleotides, the CDR3 is TGTGCCAGCAGTACCTCGGGACAGGGGAACTCACCCCTCCACTTT. This translates into CASSTSGQGNSPLHF.

This sequence joins TRBV5-4 and TRBJ1-1; D ambiguous. V was trimmed by 4 bases and J by 0 bases, leaving 7 bases between them. Germline values: CDR1 SGHNT, CDR2 YYREEE (reference sequence). This CDR3 has 13 amino acids. The CDR3 nucleotides read TGTGCCAGCAGCCCCGGGTTGAACACTGAAGCTTTCTTT. This sequence encodes CASSPGLNTEAFF.

Only a few counts were recorded for this clone. This chain joins TRBV27 and TRBJ1-2; 9 bases agree with TRBD1. In germline, CDR1 is MNHEY, CDR2 SMNVEV (reference sequence). The CDR3 consists of 14 residues. V lost 3 bases to trimming and J lost 10 bases; unmatched junction nucleotides: 9. For the CDR3, the DNA is TGTGCCAGCAGTTTGGTAGGGACAGGGCGAGACTACACCTTC. As protein: CASSLVGTGRDYTF.

This clone was seen once. This chain uses TRBV7-9 with TRBJ2-7; 8 nucleotides line up with TRBD1. V shed 9 bases, J shed 2 bases, and the junction held 9 bases outside the gene matches. Germline-derived CDR1 and CDR2 are SEHNR and FQNEAQ (reference sequence). CDR3 length equals 14 residues. The chain's CDR3 is CASSTGQGTYEQYF. The CDR3 nucleotides are TGTGCCAGTTCGACCGGACAGGGCACCTACGAGCAGTACTTC.

The sample holds one count of this clone. The chain couples TRBV27 to TRBJ2-5, with a possible D match to TRBD1 (6 bases). TRBJ2-7 matches the DNA end more closely, so the J call is doubtful. Germline V gene data show CDR1 as MNHEY and CDR2 as SMNVEV (reference sequence). This CDR3 spans 14 amino acids. The CDR3 loop is CASNPTGSSYEQYF. The CDR3 coding sequence is TGTGCCAGCAACCCCACAGGGAGCTCCTACGAGCAGTACTTC.

V is TRBV7-2 and J is TRBJ1-6; D not resolved. Trimming removed 8 bases from V and 0 bases from J, with 5 bases in between. Germline V gene lookup returns CDR1 SGHTA and CDR2 FQGNSA. CDR3 length: 13 residues. CDR3 amino acids: CASGSSYNSPLHF. In nucleotides, the CDR3 is TGTGCCAGCGGGAGCTCCTATAATTCACCCCTCCACTTT.

V gene TRBV7-2 combines with J gene TRBJ2-7; TRBD2 aligns across 7 bases. Trimming at V came to 3 bases and at J to 1 base, leaving 3 bases not matched to a gene. Per germline, CDR1 SGHTA and CDR2 FQGNSA. The CDR3 runs 14 residues. The CDR3: CASSFVGGSYEQYF. The CDR3 DNA reads TGTGCCAGCAGCTTCGTCGGGGGGTCCTACGAGCAGTACTTC.

The V and J genes are TRBV5-4 and TRBJ2-3; no reliable D call. V was cut by 5 bases and J by 1 base, with 8 bases left in between. This CDR3 spans 13 amino acids. Germline V gives CDR1 SGHNT, CDR2 YYREEE (reference sequence). The CDR3 sequence: CASRLGRTDTQYF. The DNA for the CDR3 is TGTGCCAGCAGGCTTGGGCGCACAGATACGCAGTATTTT.

This chain uses TRBV6-5 with TRBJ1-4, with TRBD1 matching over 9 bases. The V gene's germline CDR1 is MNHEY and CDR2 SVGAGI. J gave up 8 bases and V 6 bases, and 10 bases lay outside the gene matches. CDR3 size: 15 residues. CDR3 sequence: CASSLGTGQLEKLFF. CDR3 DNA: TGTGCCAGCAGCTTAGGGACAGGGCAATTGGAAAAACTGTTTTTT.

This rearrangement joins TRBV27 to TRBJ1-1; the D is unclear. Trimming pared 6 bases from V and 4 bases from J, leaving 9 bases between. The length of the CDR3 is 12 residues. The germline V gene encodes CDR1 MNHEY and CDR2 SMNVEV (reference sequence). The CDR3 here is CASRRSGTEAFF. Written as DNA, the CDR3 is TGTGCCAGCAGGCGCTCGGGCACTGAAGCTTTCTTT.

The chain couples TRBV11-2 to TRBJ1-1; 9 bases fit TRBD1. The CDR3 is 12 residues long. The germline CDR1 and CDR2 sequences are SGHAT and FQNNGV. The trim removed 5 bases at V and 7 bases at J, leaving 2 bases unmatched. CDR3 DNA sequence: TGTGCCAGCAGCCTGGACAGGGGTGAAGCTTTCTTT. Translating it yields CASSLDRGEAFF.

The V and J genes are TRBV2 and TRBJ1-2; 9 nucleotides align to TRBD1. CDR3 length equals 12 residues. The junction had 5 bases not matched to a gene; V was cut back by 8 bases and J by 7 bases. Germline V CDR1 and CDR2: SNHLY, FYNNEI. CDR3 protein: CASETGGSGYTF. CDR3 nucleotides: TGTGCCAGCGAGACAGGGGGTAGTGGCTACACCTTC.

The V gene is TRBV5-6, the J gene TRBJ1-2; perhaps TRBD1 as D (5 bases). CDR3 length: 14 residues. V shed 0 bases and J shed 5 bases, with 11 bases lying between them. Germline loops: CDR1 SGHDT, CDR2 YYEEEE. The CDR3 loop is CASSLDEEGYGYTF. CDR3 DNA sequence: TGTGCCAGCAGCTTGGATGAGGAGGGGTATGGCTACACCTTC. The variable domain in full, with the rest retrieved from reference TRBV5-6 and TRBJ1-2, is DAGVTQSPTHLIKTRGQQVTLRCSPKSGHDTVSWYQQALGQGPQFIFQYYEEEERQRGNFPDRFSGHQFPNYSSELNVNALLLGDSALYLCASSLDEEGYGYTFGSGTRLTVV.

The chain uses TRBV11-2 and TRBJ1-4; D is unclear. The V end lost 4 bases, the J end lost 7 bases, and 10 bases lay between the germline ends. Germline CDR1 reads SGHAT; CDR2 reads FQNNGV. The CDR3 contains 13 residues. Here the CDR3 DNA reads TGTGCCAGCAGCTCCCTGCCGGGTGAAAAACTGTTTTTT. Translation: CASSSLPGEKLFF.

This clone occurred a few times. The chain carries TRBV9 and TRBJ2-3; the match to TRBD2 covers 10 bases. Germline CDR1 is SGDLS and CDR2 is YYNGEE. The CDR3 is 16 amino acids. The J segment lost 5 bases and the V segment lost 4 bases, leaving 10 bases of the junction unmatched. CDR3 sequence: CASSITSGGARDTQYF. The CDR3 bases are TGTGCCAGCAGCATCACGAGCGGGGGGGCCCGAGATACGCAGTATTTT.

This clone has a single count. This chain links TRBV5-4 with TRBJ2-7; 10 bases agree with TRBD2. The CDR3 length is 17 residues. Germline loops: CDR1 SGHNT, CDR2 YYREEE (reference sequence). J was trimmed by 0 bases and V by 0 bases; bases with no gene match: 6. This chain's CDR3 is CASSLEASGGSSYEQYF. CDR3 sequence (DNA): TGTGCCAGCAGCTTGGAGGCTAGCGGGGGTAGCTCCTACGAGCAGTACTTC.

A word on this clone: Additional DNA sequences in this sample encode the identical CDR3. V gene TRBV19 combines with J gene TRBJ1-1; D is possibly TRBD1 (6 bases). CDR3 size: 13 residues. V lost 5 bases to trimming and J lost 0 bases, with 7 bases between them. Per the germline V gene, CDR1 is LNHDA and CDR2 is SQIVND (reference sequence). Written as DNA, the CDR3 is TGTGCCAGTAGTCGACAGGTGAACACTGAAGCTTTCTTT. Translated, it gives CASSRQVNTEAFF.

The rearrangement links TRBV19 to TRBJ1-2; no reliable D call. This CDR3 has 14 residues. Deletions cut 3 bases from V and 2 bases from J, with 10 bases between. Germline V lookup: CDR1 LNHDA, CDR2 SQIVND (reference sequence). DNA for the CDR3: TGTGCCAGTAGTATGGGGTCGGGGAACTATGGCTACACCTTC. Its protein product is CASSMGSGNYGYTF.